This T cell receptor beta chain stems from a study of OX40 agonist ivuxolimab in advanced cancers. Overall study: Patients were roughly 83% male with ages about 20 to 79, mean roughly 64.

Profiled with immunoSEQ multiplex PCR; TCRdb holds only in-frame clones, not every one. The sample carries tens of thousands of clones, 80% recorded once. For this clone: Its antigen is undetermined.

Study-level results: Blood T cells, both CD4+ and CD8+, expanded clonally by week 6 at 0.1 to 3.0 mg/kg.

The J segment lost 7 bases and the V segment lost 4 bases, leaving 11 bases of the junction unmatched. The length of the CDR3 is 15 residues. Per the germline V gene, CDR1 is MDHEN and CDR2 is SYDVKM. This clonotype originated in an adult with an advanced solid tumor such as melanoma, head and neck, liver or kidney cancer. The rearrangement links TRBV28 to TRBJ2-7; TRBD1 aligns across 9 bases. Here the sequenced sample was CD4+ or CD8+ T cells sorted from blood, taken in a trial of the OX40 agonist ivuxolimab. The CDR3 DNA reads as TGTGCCAGCAGTTCCGCCGGGACAGGGAATAGGGAGCAGTACTTC. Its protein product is CASSSAGTGNREQYF.